This paragraph reports one TCR beta chain. This table comes from immunoSEQ multiplex PCR, and its TCRdb copy is limited to in-frame clones, with some not included. The repertoire consists of tens of thousands of clones, with approximately 85% occurring once and the leading ten covering 5% to 6%. The data were obtained in a study of blood T cell repertoires in COVID-19. Trimming left V 0 bases short and J 3 bases short, with 15 bases between. CDR3 length equals 16 residues. CDR1 is MGHDK and CDR2 is SYGVNS in the germline V gene. The source is a woman older than 75 with active or convalescent COVID-19. The sequencing input was peripheral blood. This chain joins TRBV25-1 and TRBJ2-7; D is perhaps TRBD2 (5 bases). The CDR3 loop reads CASSEYWVGENYEQYF. CDR3 bases: TGTGCCAGCAGTGAATACTGGGTCGGGGAAAACTACGAGCAGTACTTC.